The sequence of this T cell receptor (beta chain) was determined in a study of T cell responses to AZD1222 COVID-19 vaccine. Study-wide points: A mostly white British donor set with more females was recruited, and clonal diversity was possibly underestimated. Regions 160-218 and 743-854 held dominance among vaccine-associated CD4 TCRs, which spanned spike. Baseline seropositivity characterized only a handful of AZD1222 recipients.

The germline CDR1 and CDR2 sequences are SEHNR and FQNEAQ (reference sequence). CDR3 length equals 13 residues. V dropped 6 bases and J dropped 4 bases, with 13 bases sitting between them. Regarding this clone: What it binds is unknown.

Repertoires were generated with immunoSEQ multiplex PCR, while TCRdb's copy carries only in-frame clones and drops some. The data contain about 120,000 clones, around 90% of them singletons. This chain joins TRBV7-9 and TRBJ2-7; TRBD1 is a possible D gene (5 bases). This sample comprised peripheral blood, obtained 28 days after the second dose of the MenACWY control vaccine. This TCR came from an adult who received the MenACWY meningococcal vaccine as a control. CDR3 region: CASRSGQTYEQYF. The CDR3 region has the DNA TGTGCCAGCAGATCCGGACAAACATACGAGCAGTACTTC.